This T cell receptor (beta chain) was sequenced during a study of T-cell reconstitution after alpha-beta-depleted transplantation in children. With V trimmed by 4 bases and J by 7 bases, 9 bases remained unmatched. Germline CDR1 reads SGHRS; CDR2 reads YFSETQ. The CDR3 length is 15 residues. This clonotype has at least ten counts. Unique molecular identifiers tagged the TCRbeta library. From the PCR reads, TCRdb called clonotypes with MiXCR, one entry per CDR3 protein. The sample shows about 92,000 distinct CDR3 sequences, 12% of them seen only once. This rearrangement joins TRBV5-1 to TRBJ2-5; 11 positions agree with TRBD1. The sample here was PBMCs from the stem cell graft donor, taken from the stem cell graft. The TCR comes from a human donor who donated a stem cell graft to a child with inherited bone marrow failure. The CDR3 protein is CASSTGTGGIGTQYF. DNA for the CDR3: TGCGCCAGCAGCACCGGGACAGGGGGAATTGGGACCCAGTACTTC.